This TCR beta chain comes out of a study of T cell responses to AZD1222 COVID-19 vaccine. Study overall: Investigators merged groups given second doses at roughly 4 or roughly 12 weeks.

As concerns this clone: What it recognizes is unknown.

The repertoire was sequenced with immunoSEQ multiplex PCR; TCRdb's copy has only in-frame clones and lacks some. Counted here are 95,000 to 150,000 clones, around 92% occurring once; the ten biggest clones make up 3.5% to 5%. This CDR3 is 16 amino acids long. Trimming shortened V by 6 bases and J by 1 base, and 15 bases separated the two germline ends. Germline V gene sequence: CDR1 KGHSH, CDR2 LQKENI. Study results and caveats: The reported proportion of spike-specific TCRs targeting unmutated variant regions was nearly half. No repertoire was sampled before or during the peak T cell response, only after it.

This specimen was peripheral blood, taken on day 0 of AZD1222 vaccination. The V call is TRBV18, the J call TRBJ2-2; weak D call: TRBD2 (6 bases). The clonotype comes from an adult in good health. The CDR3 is CASSRNVRGNTGELFF. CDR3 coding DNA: TGTGCCAGCTCCCGTAATGTGCGGGGGAACACCGGGGAGCTGTTTTTT.